This section outlines one T cell receptor beta chain sequence together with its context. Methods used by the authors: Amplification with reference gene primers provided the estimates of nucleated cell counts. Assay: immunoSEQ multiplex PCR; the TCRdb copy retains only in-frame clones and omits some. The V and J calls and clone size come from that table; D and trimming were worked out from the DNA. The table lists some 390,000 clones, roughly 91% of them singletons, with 1.5% to 2% in the top ten. The data were taken from a study of blood T cell repertoires in COVID-19. Recruits, aged roughly 18 to 100 years, lived in under 25 US areas. The CDR3 consists of 15 residues. V lost 3 bases, J lost 4 bases, and 8 bases stayed unmatched. CDR1 is PRHDT and CDR2 is FYEKMQ in the germline V gene (reference sequence).

The chain has TRBV13 and TRBJ1-1; 7 nucleotides align to TRBD1. The TCR was taken from a woman aged 30 to 39 who had recovered from COVID-19. The sample was PBMCs or T cells enriched from blood (not recorded which). CDR3 region: CASSFLDRAGTEAFF. In DNA form, the CDR3 reads TGTGCCAGCAGCTTCCTCGACAGGGCGGGCACTGAAGCTTTCTTT.